These 30 T cell receptor beta chains originate from one sample sequenced in a study of liver allograft versus peripheral blood T cells (dated by TCRdb to 2019 to 2021). With regard to the full study: The study compared the T cell receptor repertoires present in transplanted livers with the repertoires present in the peripheral blood of liver transplant recipients.

Sequencing was carried out with an Illumina MiSeq. Clones were called with MiXCR by TCRdb after fastp trimmed the public reads at Q25, and only in-frame beta chains were retained. Under each unique CDR3 protein, matching rows form one entry showing the most common genes and DNA. This sample gives 7,900 or so distinct CDR3 sequences in total; less than 20% of them show up just once. In total, the top ten clones hold 4.4% of the sample. The origin of the receptors is a human patient who had a liver transplant. Some T cells seen after a transplant may have their origin in the graft donor.

This clonotype was seen a few times. This chain uses TRBV12-3 or TRBV12-4 with TRBJ1-2; D is unresolved. The CDR3 covers 11 residues. V was trimmed by 6 bases and J by 4 bases, leaving 6 bases between them. Here the CDR3 reads CASRRLYGYTF. CDR3 DNA: TGTGCCAGCAGGAGACTCTATGGCTACACCTTC.

This clonotype is classed as medium-sized. V usage is TRBV6-6 and J usage is TRBJ1-5; 10 bases fit TRBD1. V lost 0 bases and J lost 2; bases outside the gene matches: 4. The CDR3 covers 17 residues. CDR1 and CDR2 from the germline V gene are MNHNY and SVGAGI (reference sequence). The CDR3 protein is CASSYSETGGGNQPQHF. The CDR3 bases are TGTGCCAGCAGTTACTCCGAGACAGGGGGCGGCAATCAGCCCCAGCATTTT.

This clonotype is medium-sized. The chain is built from TRBV24-1 and TRBJ2-5; 10 positions agree with TRBD1. The germline V gene encodes CDR1 KGHDR and CDR2 SFDVKD. Germline trimming cut 4 bases from V and 5 bases from J; bases unmatched to any gene: 9. The CDR3 has 16 residues. CDR3 sequence: CATSEPATGGFETQYF. In nucleotides, the CDR3 is TGTGCCACCAGTGAACCGGCGACAGGGGGCTTCGAGACCCAGTACTTC.

This clonotype was recorded at least ten times. This chain joins TRBV28 and TRBJ1-2; D uncertain. CDR3 length: 14 amino acids. The V end lost 8 bases, the J end lost 0 bases, and 13 bases lay between the germline ends. Germline-derived CDR1 and CDR2 are MDHEN and SYDVKM. This CDR3 is CASAPQPTNYGYTF. The DNA of the CDR3 is TGTGCCAGCGCCCCCCAGCCGACTAACTATGGCTACACCTTC.

This chain uses TRBV19 with TRBJ1-4; D not certain. The CDR3 has 15 residues. From germline, CDR1 is LNHDA and CDR2 SQIVND (reference sequence). Between the trimmed V and J ends, which lost 2 bases and 2 bases, there was a span of 9 bases. The CDR3 nucleotides read TGTGCCAGTAGTATACAGGAAAGTACTAATGAAAAACTGTTTTTT. Encoded protein: CASSIQESTNEKLFF.

This clonotype is medium-sized. The V and J genes are TRBV6-2 or TRBV6-3 and TRBJ2-5; D might be TRBD2 (5 bases). V was cut by 2 bases and J by 2 bases, with 9 bases left in between. This CDR3 is built from 14 residues. The V gene's germline CDR1 is MNHEY and CDR2 SVGEGT. The CDR3 DNA reads as TGTGCCAGCAGTTACGCTCCGGGACAAGAGACCCAGTACTTC. This codes for CASSYAPGQETQYF.

This clonotype has at least ten counts. V and J are TRBV6-6 and TRBJ2-5, with D perhaps matching TRBD1 (5 bases). V was pared by 6 bases and J by 5 bases, with 19 bases between. The CDR3 runs to 15 residues. The germline gives CDR1 MNHNY, CDR2 SVGAGI (reference sequence). The CDR3 is CASSSQGSPSETQYF. The CDR3 DNA reads TGTGCCAGCAGCTCCCAGGGATCCCCGTCGGAGACCCAGTACTTC.

To note about this clonotype: A much larger clone differs from this one at a single base, so this may be a read error. The DNA is left out, because the CDR3 cannot be placed on it with certainty; the CDR3 is given as TCRdb lists it. This chain links TRBV14 with TRBJ2-1; the table's D call, TRBD1, was not checked against the DNA. The CDR3 totals 16 residues, both ends included. From germline, CDR1 is SGHDN and CDR2 FVKESK. This CDR3 is CASSQWGQGSYNEQIF.

The table lists this clonotype with a few counts. The chain employs TRBV27 and TRBJ2-5; TRBD2 matches 9 bases. The CDR3 covers 17 residues. V trimming: 2 bases; J trimming: 5 bases; junction bases outside the gene matches: 12. Per the germline V gene, CDR1 is MNHEY and CDR2 is SMNVEV (reference sequence). CDR3 in amino acids: CASSLISGGGGAETQYF. The CDR3, as DNA: TGTGCCAGCAGTTTAATTAGCGGGGGAGGGGGGGCGGAGACCCAGTACTTC.

V is TRBV10-1 and J is TRBJ2-7; D is perhaps TRBD1 (6 bases). The V and J ends lost 6 bases and 7 bases respectively, with 22 bases between them. CDR1 and CDR2 from the germline V gene are WNHNN and SYGVQD (reference sequence). The CDR3 loop spans 15 amino acids. The CDR3 coding sequence is TGCGCCAGCAGGCAAAAACATCGACAGGAACAGGAGCAGTACTTC. Amino acids: CASRQKHRQEQEQYF.

By share, this clonotype counts as medium-sized. This chain connects TRBV19 to TRBJ2-1; 9 bases align to TRBD2. V shed 4 bases, J shed 3 bases, and the junction held 4 bases outside the gene matches. The CDR3 is 15 residues long. CDR1 is LNHDA and CDR2 is SQIVND in the germline V gene (reference sequence). The chain's CDR3 is CASSSGRGGYNEQFF. The CDR3 DNA is TGTGCCAGTAGTAGCGGGAGGGGTGGCTACAATGAGCAGTTCTTC.

This clonotype is judged medium-sized. The CDR3 loop is CSVSWGNTEAFF. CDR3 nucleotides: TGCAGCGTTTCATGGGGGAACACTGAAGCTTTCTTT. This chain uses TRBV29-1 with TRBJ1-1; D unclear. Trimming shortened V by 5 bases and J by 1 base, and 8 bases separated the two germline ends. The CDR3 runs 12 residues. In germline, CDR1 is SQVTM, CDR2 ANQGSEA.

The chain recombines TRBV28 with TRBJ2-7, with 12 bases matching TRBD1. The CDR3 consists of 15 residues. Germline assignment: CDR1 MDHEN and CDR2 SYDVKM. V trimming: 5 bases; J trimming: 4 bases; junction bases outside the gene matches: 6. DNA of the CDR3: TGTGCCAGCAGTGCTGGGACAGGGGGCGAGTACGAGCAGTACTTC. Its translation is CASSAGTGGEYEQYF.

This clonotype is termed medium-sized. This chain joins TRBV13 and TRBJ1-6; 7 bases fit TRBD1. J was trimmed by 2 bases and V by 4 bases; bases with no gene match: 5. Per the germline V gene, CDR1 is PRHDT and CDR2 is FYEKMQ (reference sequence). The CDR3 has 16 residues. The CDR3 loop is CASSSQGQTYNSPLHF. The DNA for the CDR3 is TGTGCCAGCAGCTCACAGGGGCAAACCTATAATTCACCCCTCCACTTT.

This clonotype is judged medium-sized. This chain uses TRBV6-5 with TRBJ2-2, with D perhaps TRBD2 (7 bases). V lost 6 bases and J 6 bases, leaving 20 bases between the germline ends. CDR3 length: 16 residues. The germline V gene encodes CDR1 MNHEY and CDR2 SVGAGI. The CDR3 nucleotides are TGTGCCAGCAGCAACGGGGGGCGGGCCGTCCCCGGGGAGCTGTTTTTT. Translated: CASSNGGRAVPGELFF.

This chain connects TRBV29-1 to TRBJ1-1; 8 positions agree with TRBD1. Germline loops: CDR1 SQVTM, CDR2 ANQGSEA. The CDR3 runs to 13 residues. Unmatched junction bases numbered 7, after V lost 7 bases and J lost 3 bases. CDR3 sequence: CSAGTGGDTEAFF. The DNA of the CDR3 is TGCAGCGCTGGGACAGGTGGGGACACTGAAGCTTTCTTT.

This clonotype is labeled as medium-sized (0.01 to 0.1%). V is TRBV19 and J is TRBJ2-7, with 7 bases that match TRBD2. J was trimmed by 3 bases and V by 5 bases; bases with no gene match: 1. In germline, CDR1 is LNHDA, CDR2 SQIVND (reference sequence). There are 12 residues in the CDR3. CDR3 loop: CASSGGGYEQYF. DNA of the CDR3: TGTGCCAGTAGTGGGGGGGGCTACGAGCAGTACTTC.

This clonotype is termed medium-sized. V and J are TRBV29-1 and TRBJ1-1; possible D gene TRBD1, 5 bases. The CDR3 sequence is 14 residues long. CDR1 and CDR2 from the germline V gene are SQVTM and ANQGSEA. V was clipped by 1 base and J by 1 base, with 10 bases between them. The CDR3 region is CSVEGGARNTEAFF. The CDR3, as DNA: TGCAGCGTTGAAGGGGGCGCTAGGAACACTGAAGCTTTCTTT.

This clonotype was seen repeatedly, ten times or more. J is TRBJ2-3 and V is TRBV5-6, with 12 nucleotides matching TRBD2. Per germline, CDR1 SGHDT and CDR2 YYEEEE. Losses at the gene ends were 7 bases for V and 2 bases for J; bases not matched to a gene: 8. CDR3 size: 16 residues. Here the CDR3 reads CASARSSGGATDTQYF. In DNA, the CDR3 is TGTGCCAGCGCTAGGTCTAGCGGGGGGGCCACAGATACGCAGTATTTT.

The rearrangement links TRBV7-3 to TRBJ2-1, with 10 positions matching TRBD1. This CDR3 spans 17 amino acids. The trim removed 5 bases at V and 6 bases at J, leaving 13 bases unmatched. Germline CDR1 SGHTA, CDR2 FQGTGA. The CDR3 protein is CASSTRHRDRGRNEQFF. The CDR3 DNA is TGTGCCAGCAGCACCCGCCACCGGGACAGGGGACGCAATGAGCAGTTCTTC.

In this sample, this clonotype turned up many times. J is TRBJ1-4 and V is TRBV28, with 7 bases identical to TRBD1. The germline V gene encodes CDR1 MDHEN and CDR2 SYDVKM. Trimming at V came to 3 bases and at J to 5 bases, leaving 12 bases not matched to a gene. The CDR3 contains 17 residues. CDR3: CASSFPEASGQNEKLFF. The CDR3 DNA follows: TGTGCCAGCAGTTTCCCGGAGGCCTCGGGACAGAATGAAAAACTGTTTTTT. Complete variable domain (other parts from reference TRBV28 and TRBJ1-4): DVKVTQSSRYLVKRTGEKVFLECVQDMDHENMFWYRQDPGLGLRLIYFSYDVKMKEKGDIPEGYSVSREKKERFSLILESASTNQTSMYLCASSFPEASGQNEKLFFGSGTQLSVL.

By proportion, this clonotype is medium-sized. The chain recombines TRBV18 with TRBJ2-5, with unresolved D. This CDR3 is 11 amino acids long. CDR1 and CDR2 from the germline V gene are KGHSH and LQKENI. Trimming took off 7 bases at V and 7 bases at J, with 10 bases between the two ends. The CDR3 coding sequence is TGTGCCAGCTGGGGAAAAGGGACCCAGTACTTC. This gives the protein CASWGKGTQYF.

V is TRBV30 and J is TRBJ1-5; a weak D match, TRBD1 (5 bases). Germline CDR1 and CDR2: GTSNPN and SVGIG (reference sequence). The CDR3 has 14 residues. V dropped 3 bases and J dropped 6 bases, with 15 bases sitting between them. The CDR3 protein is CAWRRQGMGQPQHF. The CDR3 nucleotides read TGTGCCTGGAGAAGGCAGGGTATGGGTCAGCCCCAGCATTTT.

This sequence joins TRBV20-1 and TRBJ1-6; 8 bases are shared with TRBD1. This CDR3 is 16 amino acids long. J gave up 8 bases and V 0 bases, and 9 bases lay outside the gene matches. Germline values: CDR1 DFQATT, CDR2 SNEGSKA (reference sequence). CDR3 amino acids: CSARDSGGLQDSPLHF. The CDR3 nucleotides read TGCAGTGCTAGAGATTCAGGGGGCCTACAGGATTCACCCCTCCACTTT.

As to this clonotype: Since a much larger clone is just one base distant, this may be a read error. The gene calls are TRBV24-1 and TRBJ2-1; D might be TRBD2 (7 bases). Germline V gene lookup returns CDR1 KGHDR and CDR2 SFDVKD. This CDR3 spans 13 amino acids. V shed 12 bases and J shed 6 bases, with 17 bases lying between them. CDR3 sequence: CASQGRGINEQFF. For the CDR3, the DNA is TGTGCCTCCCAGGGGAGGGGCATCAATGAGCAGTTCTTC.

The table lists this clonotype with a few counts. The V and J genes are TRBV30 and TRBJ1-4, with D uncertain. The CDR3 extends over 13 amino acids. V gave up 4 bases and J gave up 2 bases, with 8 bases separating them. The V gene's germline CDR1 is GTSNPN and CDR2 SVGIG (reference sequence). The CDR3 sequence is CAWKRGTNEKLFF. CDR3 coding DNA: TGTGCCTGGAAAAGAGGGACTAATGAAAAACTGTTTTTT.

The chain couples TRBV7-9 to TRBJ2-5; tentative D call: TRBD2 (6 bases). This CDR3 is 15 amino acids long. The ends were cut back, 1 base at V and 9 bases at J, with 18 bases in the middle. Per the germline V gene, CDR1 is SEHNR and CDR2 is FQNEAQ (reference sequence). This CDR3 is CASSLVSSGAGAQYF. The CDR3 DNA reads TGTGCCAGCAGCTTAGTCTCATCGGGAGCCGGGGCCCAGTACTTC.

This clonotype is large (0.1 to 1%) in the sample. V and J are TRBV29-1 and TRBJ1-1; D is unresolved. V was trimmed by 3 bases and J by 6 bases, leaving 14 bases between them. The germline V gene encodes CDR1 SQVTM and CDR2 ANQGSEA. This CDR3 region has 13 residues. CDR3 region: CSVDLHGSAEAFF. CDR3 nucleotide sequence: TGCAGCGTTGATTTACATGGTAGCGCTGAAGCTTTCTTT.

On this clonotype: This may come from a read error, since a much larger clone is one base off. V gene TRBV28 combines with J gene TRBJ1-1, with 9 bases that match TRBD1. Per germline, CDR1 MDHEN and CDR2 SYDVKM. The CDR3 is made up of 16 amino acids. The CDR3 protein is CVSSLRPGQGSTEAFF. The CDR3 nucleotides read TGTGTCAGCAGCCTCCGGCCGGGACAGGGAAGCACTGAAGCTTTCTTT.

This clonotype is medium-sized. The chain has TRBV7-2 and TRBJ2-5; possible D gene TRBD2, 5 bases. Germline lookup yields CDR1 SGHTA and CDR2 FQGNSA. V lost 1 base to trimming and J lost 3 bases, with 15 bases between them. CDR3 length: 16 residues. In DNA form, the CDR3 reads TGTGCCAGCAGCTTAGAATCCGGTCTAGCTGAAGAGACCCAGTACTTC. Amino acid sequence: CASSLESGLAEETQYF.